The 8 T cell receptor beta chains listed next were all sequenced from one sample in a study of T cell responses to AZD1222 COVID-19 vaccine. The data were produced by immunoSEQ multiplex PCR, yet TCRdb's version contains in-frame clones alone and is incomplete. The table has 110,000 or so clones, 80% to 90% seen once. The material was peripheral blood, obtained 28 days after the second AZD1222 dose. The receptors shown here come from an adult who received the AZD1222 COVID-19 vaccine.

Of note for this clone: This same CDR3 is encoded by further DNA sequences in the sample. J is TRBJ1-6 and V is TRBV28; 10 bases align to TRBD1. Per the germline V gene, CDR1 is MDHEN and CDR2 is SYDVKM. CDR3 length: 13 amino acids. The ends lost 6 bases at V and 9 bases at J; junction bases unmatched: 2. The CDR3 sequence is CASRGTGVSPLHF. The CDR3 coding sequence is TGTGCCAGCAGAGGGACAGGGGTTTCACCCCTCCACTTT.

The chain carries TRBV7-3 and TRBJ2-5, with a weak D call TRBD2 (5 bases). CDR3 length equals 17 residues. The germline gives CDR1 SGHTA, CDR2 FQGTGA. Trimming shortened V by 5 bases and J by 2 bases, and 21 bases separated the two germline ends. The CDR3 loop reads CASSPPRGIQGQETQYF. DNA of the CDR3: TGTGCCAGCAGCCCCCCCCGGGGTATCCAAGGACAAGAGACCCAGTACTTC. Filled out from reference TRBV7-3 and TRBJ2-5, the complete variable domain reads GAGVSQTPSNKVTEKGKYVELRCDPISGHTALYWYRQSLGQGPEFLIYFQGTGAADDSGLPNDRFFAVRPEGSVSTLKIQRTERGDSAVYLCASSPPRGIQGQETQYFGPGTRLLVL.

CDR3 amino acids: CASSWDRGYNEQFF. The CDR3 nucleotides are TGTGCCAGCAGCTGGGACAGGGGGTACAATGAGCAGTTCTTC. The gene calls are TRBV5-8 and TRBJ2-1, with TRBD1 identical over 11 bases. Germline CDR1 SGHTS, CDR2 YDEGEE. V lost 3 bases, J lost 4 bases, and 0 bases stayed unmatched. CDR3 length: 14 amino acids.

This chain joins TRBV16 and TRBJ2-1, with D tentatively TRBD1 (6 bases). The germline V gene encodes CDR1 KGHSY and CDR2 FQNENV. Trimming removed 3 bases at V and 4 bases at J, with 13 bases between. This CDR3 spans 15 amino acids. This chain's CDR3 is CASSHLRDIYNEQFF. In nucleotides, the CDR3 is TGTGCCAGCAGCCACCTCCGGGACATTTACAATGAGCAGTTCTTC.

The genes are TRBV6-5 and TRBJ2-1; D gene uncertain. Germline V gives CDR1 MNHEY, CDR2 SVGAGI. V shed 0 bases and J shed 8 bases, with 11 bases lying between them. The CDR3 is made up of 14 amino acids. The CDR3 loop is CASSYSPWIDEQFF. CDR3 DNA: TGTGCCAGCAGTTACTCTCCCTGGATTGATGAGCAGTTCTTC.

The J gene is TRBJ2-3, the V gene TRBV3-1 (or the pseudogene TRBV3-2), with D maybe TRBD1 (6 bases). CDR1 is LGHDT, CDR2 YNNKEL, per germline (reference sequence). The ends were cut back, 4 bases at V and 0 bases at J, with 14 bases in the middle. The CDR3 contains 16 residues. The CDR3: CASSRLGGLSTDTQYF. DNA for the CDR3: TGTGCCAGCAGCCGTCTAGGGGGTTTGAGCACAGATACGCAGTATTTT.

The table lists this clone with a count of one. This chain joins TRBV3-1 (or the pseudogene TRBV3-2) and TRBJ1-1; D not certain. CDR1 LGHDT and CDR2 YNNKEL come from the germline V gene (reference sequence). The CDR3 has 14 amino acids. V was cut by 2 bases and J by 7 bases, with 14 bases left in between. CDR3 residues: CASSQQEEDGEAFF. Written as DNA, the CDR3 is TGTGCCAGCAGCCAACAGGAAGAGGACGGTGAAGCTTTCTTT.

This clone came up once. This chain joins TRBV4-3 and TRBJ2-3; 8 bases map to TRBD2. Germline V lookup: CDR1 LGHNA, CDR2 YSLEER. J gave up 2 bases and V 2 bases, and 3 bases lay outside the gene matches. CDR3 length: 15 amino acids. CDR3 residues: CASSQLTSDTDTQYF. The DNA for the CDR3 is TGCGCCAGCAGCCAATTGACTAGCGACACAGATACGCAGTATTTT.